This T cell receptor beta chain was captured in a study of control samples from healthy donors and cancer patients. Assay: immunoSEQ multiplex PCR; the TCRdb copy retains only in-frame clones and omits some. Here the sample spans around 76,000 clones, 94% being singletons. From germline, CDR1 is LGHNA and CDR2 YSLEER. This CDR3 is built from 13 residues. V lost 0 bases and J lost 3, with 6 bases in between. The source is a woman aged 35 to 49 in good health. This rearrangement joins TRBV4-3 to TRBJ2-7; possibly TRBD2 for D (6 bases). What was sequenced was blood. The CDR3 reads CASSQEEGYEQYF. The CDR3 bases are TGCGCCAGCAGCCAAGAGGAGGGCTACGAGCAGTACTTC.